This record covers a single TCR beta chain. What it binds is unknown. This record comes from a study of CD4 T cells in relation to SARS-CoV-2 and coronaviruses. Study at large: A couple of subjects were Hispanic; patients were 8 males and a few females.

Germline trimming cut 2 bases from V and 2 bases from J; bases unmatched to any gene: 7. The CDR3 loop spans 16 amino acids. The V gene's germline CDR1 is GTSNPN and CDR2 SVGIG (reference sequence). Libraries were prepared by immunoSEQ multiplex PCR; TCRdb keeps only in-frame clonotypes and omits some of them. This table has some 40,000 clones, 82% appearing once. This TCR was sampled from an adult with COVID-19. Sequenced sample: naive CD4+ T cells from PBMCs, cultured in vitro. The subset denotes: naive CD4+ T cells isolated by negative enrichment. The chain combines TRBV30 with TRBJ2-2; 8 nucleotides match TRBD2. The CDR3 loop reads CAWSLQRESNTGELFF. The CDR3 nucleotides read TGTGCCTGGAGTCTCCAGCGGGAGTCAAACACCGGGGAGCTGTTTTTT.